These 2 T cell receptor beta chains came from one sample sequenced in a study of blood T cell repertoires in COVID-19. Assay used: immunoSEQ multiplex PCR; TCRdb lists only in-frame clones, some missing. The sample shows around 250,000 clones, roughly 85% of them seen only once. Sequenced material: PBMCs or T cells enriched from blood (not recorded which). Receptors were obtained from a woman in her forties or fifties who had recovered from COVID-19.

The rearrangement uses TRBV5-5 and TRBJ2-3, with TRBD1 matching over 10 bases. Per the germline V gene, CDR1 is SGHKS and CDR2 is YYEKEE (reference sequence). The CDR3 covers 16 residues. J gave up 5 bases and V 3 bases, and 9 bases lay outside the gene matches. The CDR3 sequence is CASSSRGTGVGDTQYF. As DNA, the CDR3 is TGTGCCAGCAGCTCGAGGGGGACAGGGGTGGGAGATACGCAGTATTTT.

A few counts support this clone. The rearrangement joins TRBV19 to TRBJ1-5; no clear D gene. The CDR3 covers 14 residues. V shed 6 bases and J shed 6 bases, with 15 bases lying between them. The germline V gene has CDR1 LNHDA and CDR2 SQIVND (reference sequence). CDR3 coding DNA: TGTGCCAGTAGGTTGTCCCGGTTATCTCAGCCCCAGCATTTT. Residues: CASRLSRLSQPQHF. The whole variable domain, remainder taken from reference TRBV19 and TRBJ1-5, is DGGITQSPKYLFRKEGQNVTLSCEQNLNHDAMYWYRQDPGQGLRLIYYSQIVNDFQKGDIAEGYSVSREKKESFPLTVTSAQKNPTAFYLCASRLSRLSQPQHFGDGTRLSIL.